Listed below are T cell receptor beta chains from one sample, sequenced in a study of cytomegalovirus exposure and HLA in healthy donors. Assay used: immunoSEQ multiplex PCR; TCRdb lists only in-frame clones, some missing. The sample contains hundreds of thousands of clones, about 78% of which appear only once. The specimen was PBMCs. The receptor source for this set is a male donor in good health and CMV-seronegative. CDR3s include the opening cysteine and the closing phenylalanine or tryptophan. The D gene is left open where the match is weak. A clone size is listed for some rows: how often the clone was seen (once, few, many), or a class if it is expanded.

D gene,V gene,J gene,clone size,CDR3 DNA,CDR3 protein
-,TRBV6-5,TRBJ1-5,-,TGTGCCAGCAGACAAAGGGAGGATAGCAATCAGCCCCAGCATTTT,CASRQREDSNQPQHF
-,TRBV29-1,TRBJ2-1,once,TGCAGCGTTGAGGGCCGGGAGTCCTACAATGAGCAGTTCTTC,CSVEGRESYNEQFF
-,TRBV7-2,TRBJ2-1,-,TGTGCCAGCAGCTTCCGGGACTCCAATTACAATGAGCAGTTCTTC,CASSFRDSNYNEQFF
-,TRBV7-3,TRBJ1-1,-,TGTGCCAGCAGCCTAAAGCAGAACACTGAAGCTTTCTTT,CASSLKQNTEAFF
-,TRBV6-5,TRBJ1-1,few,TGTGCCAGCAGTTACTCGAGGAACACTGAAGCTTTCTTT,CASSYSRNTEAFF
TRBD2,TRBV9,TRBJ2-1,-,TGTGCCAGCAGCGTGTCAGCGGGGGGCTATGAGCAGTTCTTC,CASSVSAGGYEQFF
-,TRBV5-1,TRBJ1-4,-,TGCGCCAGCAGCTTGGATCCGGTAGAAAAACTGTTTTTT,CASSLDPVEKLFF
TRBD1,TRBV7-9,TRBJ2-7,once,TGTGCCAGCAGCGGGGGCCCCAGGGGGCAGTACGAGCAGTACTTC,CASSGGPRGQYEQYF
TRBD1,TRBV6-5,TRBJ2-1,-,TGTGCCAGCAGCGCGGACAGGGGGTCCAATGAGCAGTTCTTC,CASSADRGSNEQFF
TRBD1,TRBV9,TRBJ2-6,-,TGTGCCAGCAGCGCCAGGGGGTCTGGGGCCAACGTCCTGACTTTC,CASSARGSGANVLTF
-,TRBV15,TRBJ2-7,once,TGTGCCACCAGCAGAAGAGCCCCGAGGGGGGAGCAGTACTTC,CATSRRAPRGEQYF
TRBD2,TRBV19,TRBJ2-5,-,TGTGCCAGTAGTATGACCGGGACTAGCGGGAGGGAGAAGACCCAGTACTTC,CASSMTGTSGREKTQYF
-,TRBV6-5,TRBJ2-7,-,TGTGCCAGCAGTTACGAGGGTACGGGGAAGGTGCAGCAGTACTTC,CASSYEGTGKVQQYF
-,TRBV7-8,TRBJ2-7,-,TGTGCCAGCAGCTCCCTGGGCAGGGGGGACGAGCAGTACTTC,CASSSLGRGDEQYF
TRBD2,TRBV28,TRBJ2-3,-,TGTGCCAGCAACGTAGCGGGAGGGAAGGATACGCAGTATTTT,CASNVAGGKDTQYF
-,TRBV6-1,TRBJ1-5,-,TGTGCCAGCAGTTTGGGAGGGAGGGGGTGGCAGCCCCAGCATTTT,CASSLGGRGWQPQHF
-,TRBV7-6,TRBJ2-5,once,TGTGCCAGCAGCCCCAGACTGGCGGAAGAGACCCAGTACTTC,CASSPRLAEETQYF
-,TRBV7-8,TRBJ2-1,-,TGTGCCAGCAGCTCCTTTAAAGTTATGGGCGACAATGAGCAGTTCTTC,CASSSFKVMGDNEQFF
-,TRBV6-5,TRBJ1-2,-,TGTGCCAGCAGTCCAGACAGCTATGGCTACACCTTC,CASSPDSYGYTF
TRBD2,TRBV7-9,TRBJ2-1,-,TGTGCCAGCAGCCGAGGGGAGGGGTACAATGAGCAGTTCTTC,CASSRGEGYNEQFF
-,TRBV6-6,TRBJ2-7,-,TGTGCCAGCAGTTACTTCCTTGTCGGGAGCTCCTACGAGCAGTACTTC,CASSYFLVGSSYEQYF
-,TRBV4-1,TRBJ2-6,few,TGCGCCAGCAGCCAAGGTTCGGGCAGGGGTGCTGGGGCCAACGTCCTGACTTTC,CASSQGSGRGAGANVLTF
TRBD2,TRBV20-1,TRBJ2-5,-,TGCAGTGCCGGGGGGGAGACCCAGTACTTC,CSAGGETQYF
-,TRBV18,TRBJ2-3,-,TGTGCCAGCTCACCAGGCGGGAAGACAGATACGCAGTATTTT,CASSPGGKTDTQYF
TRBD1,TRBV2,TRBJ1-2,-,TGTGCCAGCAAGGTCGGGCAGGGGGCGCGATCCCACTATGGCTACACCTTC,CASKVGQGARSHYGYTF
TRBD2,TRBV7-9,TRBJ2-5,few,TGTGCCAGCAGCTTAGTCCCAGCGGGAAGGCGAGAGACCCAGTACTTC,CASSLVPAGRRETQYF
-,TRBV6-6,TRBJ1-1,few,TGTGCCAGCAGCTTGACATACAGGGACACTGAAGCTTTCTTT,CASSLTYRDTEAFF